This paragraph reports one T cell receptor beta chain. The antigen is unknown. The CDR3 totals 12 residues. V lost 4 bases and J lost 6, with 12 bases in between. CDR1 and CDR2 from the germline V gene are GTSNPN and SVGIG (reference sequence). The data were obtained in a study of radiotherapy plus CTLA-4 blockade in lung cancer. General observations from the study: Early shifts in blood T cell clones, with interferon-beta, reportedly predicted response best. Tumor-derived TCR clones expanded in blood after radiotherapy plus ipilimumab.

Focal radiation plus CTLA-4 blockade with ipilimumab was given to patients with chemo-refractory metastatic non-small-cell lung cancer. TCRdb's table, derived via immunoSEQ multiplex PCR, lists solely in-frame clones and lacks some. This sample has roughly 100,000 clones, with around 84% found just once. The input for sequencing was peripheral blood, taken from a patient treated with radiotherapy plus ipilimumab. The chain joins TRBV30 to TRBJ1-1, with D uncertain. The sequence derives from a human donor with non-small cell lung cancer that progressed on radiotherapy plus ipilimumab. DNA for the CDR3: TGTGCCTGGAAAAGTTGGATCTCTGAAGCTTTCTTT. This gives the protein CAWKSWISEAFF.